The 26 T cell receptor beta chains listed next were all sequenced from one sample in a study of cytomegalovirus exposure and HLA in healthy donors. PCR amplification relied on 60 Vbeta primers (plus 13 Jbeta primers). Profiled with immunoSEQ multiplex PCR; TCRdb holds only in-frame clones, not every one. The data include some 200,000 clones; the top ten clones carry approximately 0.74%. Specimen: PBMCs. All receptors come from a boy under 18 in good health and CMV-seronegative.

This chain joins TRBV5-1 and TRBJ1-3, with D perhaps TRBD1 (5 bases). V dropped 7 bases and J dropped 4 bases, with 15 bases sitting between them. Germline V CDR1 and CDR2: SGHRS, YFSETQ. CDR3 length: 14 amino acids. This chain's CDR3 is CASQAGKDGNTIYF. In nucleotides, the CDR3 is TGCGCCAGCCAAGCAGGGAAAGACGGAAACACCATATATTTT. The full variable domain, its missing parts supplied by reference TRBV5-1 and TRBJ1-3, is KAGVTQTPRYLIKTRGQQVTLSCSPISGHRSVSWYQQTPGQGLQFLFEYFSETQRNKGNFPGRFSGRQFSNSRSEMNVSTLELGDSALYLCASQAGKDGNTIYFGEGSWLTVV.

This chain joins TRBV7-3 and TRBJ1-5, with no clear D. V lost 2 bases and J 2 bases, leaving 4 bases between the germline ends. The CDR3 loop spans 13 amino acids. Germline V CDR1 and CDR2: SGHTA, FQGTGA. The CDR3: CASSLSGNQPQHF. CDR3 in DNA: TGTGCCAGCAGCTTATCCGGCAATCAGCCCCAGCATTTT.

The chain joins TRBV9 to TRBJ1-2; D gene unclear. Germline V CDR1 and CDR2: SGDLS, YYNGEE. V was pared by 4 bases and J by 8 bases, with 12 bases between. The CDR3 extends over 12 amino acids. The CDR3 region has the DNA TGTGCCAGCAGCCCTCGGGGTTACGGCTACACCTTC. Its protein is CASSPRGYGYTF. The full variable domain, its missing parts supplied by reference TRBV9 and TRBJ1-2, is DSGVTQTPKHLITATGQRVTLRCSPRSGDLSVYWYQQSLDQGLQFLIQYYNGEERAKGNILERFSAQQFPDLHSELNLSSLELGDSALYFCASSPRGYGYTFGSGTRLTVV.

The V call is TRBV18, the J call TRBJ2-7; D is perhaps TRBD2 (5 bases). The V gene lost 3 bases and the J gene lost 6 bases, with 18 bases spanning the gap. The germline V gene encodes CDR1 KGHSH and CDR2 LQKENI. The CDR3 length is 15 residues. Here the CDR3 reads CASSPGAGLFPEQYF. The CDR3 coding sequence is TGTGCCAGCTCACCGGGCGCGGGCTTGTTTCCCGAGCAGTACTTC. The full variable domain, its missing parts supplied by reference TRBV18 and TRBJ2-7, is NAGVMQNPRHLVRRRGQEARLRCSPMKGHSHVYWYRQLPEEGLKFMVYLQKENIIDESGMPKERFSAEFPKEGPSILRIQQVVRGDSAAYFCASSPGAGLFPEQYFGPGTRLTVT.

J is TRBJ2-7 and V is TRBV16, with 8 positions matching TRBD1. Looked up from germline, CDR1 is KGHSY and CDR2 is FQNENV. The CDR3 sequence is 15 residues long. Trimming removed 5 bases from V and 4 bases from J; junction bases left unmatched: 10. The CDR3 reads CASSYSGQGDYEQYF. CDR3 bases: TGTGCCAGCAGCTACAGCGGACAGGGTGATTACGAGCAGTACTTC. Together with reference TRBV16 and TRBJ2-7, the CDR3 gives the full variable domain: GEEVAQTPKHLVRGEGQKAKLYCAPIKGHSYVFWYQQVLKNEFKFLISFQNENVFDETGMPKERFSAKCLPNSPCSLEIQATKLEDSAVYFCASSYSGQGDYEQYFGPGTRLTVT.

CDR3 in amino acids: CASSLVAGGNTGELFF. The CDR3 coding sequence is TGCGCCAGCAGCTTGGTCGCAGGGGGCAACACCGGGGAGCTGTTTTTT. The chain recombines TRBV5-1 with TRBJ2-2; 8 bases map to TRBD1. CDR1 is SGHRS, CDR2 YFSETQ, per germline. This CDR3 spans 16 amino acids. The J segment lost 2 bases and the V segment lost 0 bases, leaving 3 bases of the junction unmatched.

This chain uses TRBV7-8 with TRBJ1-5, with D possibly being TRBD1 (6 bases). The ends were cut back, 1 base at V and 0 bases at J, with 10 bases in the middle. From germline, CDR1 is SGHVS and CDR2 FQNEAQ. The length of the CDR3 is 16 residues. The CDR3 here is CASSLVGGYSNQPQHF. The CDR3 DNA reads as TGTGCCAGCAGCTTAGTAGGGGGTTATAGCAATCAGCCCCAGCATTTT.

The chain recombines TRBV15 with TRBJ1-6, with 7 bases that match TRBD1. V lost 2 bases and J lost 6; bases outside the gene matches: 4. The CDR3 spans 15 residues. Germline loops: CDR1 LNHNV, CDR2 YYDKDF (reference sequence). The CDR3 sequence: CATSRLQGINSPLHF. DNA of the CDR3: TGTGCCACCAGCAGACTACAGGGGATTAATTCACCCCTCCACTTT.

The chain carries TRBV28 and TRBJ2-3; possible D gene TRBD2, 7 bases. The length of the CDR3 is 15 residues. Trimming cost V 1 base and J 8 bases, with 16 bases left between them. The germline V gene has CDR1 MDHEN and CDR2 SYDVKM. The CDR3 region has the DNA TGTGCCAGCAGTTTATTGGCGGGGGCGCCTCGTACGCAGTATTTT. Protein sequence: CASSLLAGAPRTQYF.

CDR3 amino acids: CASSWLQARAGSSYEQYF. The CDR3 nucleotides read TGTGCCAGCAGCTGGCTTCAGGCTCGAGCGGGGAGCTCCTACGAGCAGTACTTC. This rearrangement joins TRBV11-3 to TRBJ2-7; 7 bases are shared with TRBD2. The junction had 15 bases not matched to a gene; V was cut back by 4 bases and J by 0 bases. This CDR3 comprises 18 residues. Germline V lookup: CDR1 SGHNT, CDR2 YENEEA.

The chain employs TRBV2 and TRBJ1-1; the match to TRBD1 covers 11 bases. Germline values: CDR1 SNHLY, CDR2 FYNNEI. The CDR3 has 14 residues. J was trimmed by 11 bases and V by 3 bases; bases with no gene match: 8. CDR3 sequence reads: CASSEGQGGLFAFF. The CDR3 coding sequence is TGTGCCAGCAGTGAGGGACAGGGGGGCCTTTTCGCTTTCTTT. Filled out from reference TRBV2 and TRBJ1-1, the complete variable domain reads EPEVTQTPSHQVTQMGQEVILRCVPISNHLYFYWYRQILGQKVEFLVSFYNNEISEKSEIFDDQFSVERPDGSNFTLKIRSTKLEDSAMYFCASSEGQGGLFAFFGQGTRLTVV.

V is TRBV10-1 and J is TRBJ2-7; TRBD1 aligns across 9 bases. Per germline, CDR1 WNHNN and CDR2 SYGVQD (reference sequence). Trimming at V came to 7 bases and at J to 3 bases, leaving 7 bases not matched to a gene. The CDR3 runs 14 residues. CDR3 region: CASKIRDRDYEQYF. CDR3 bases: TGCGCCAGCAAAATCCGGGACAGGGACTACGAGCAGTACTTC.

The rearrangement links TRBV14 to TRBJ2-7, with 9 bases lining up with TRBD1. Germline CDR1 is SGHDN and CDR2 is FVKESK. The CDR3 length is 14 residues. The V and J ends lost 2 bases and 3 bases, in that order; junction bases with no gene match: 2. CDR3 nucleotides: TGTGCCAGCAGCCAATCGGGACAGGGCTACGAGCAGTACTTC. Translated: CASSQSGQGYEQYF.

The chain uses TRBV11-2 and TRBJ1-2; the D is unclear. CDR1 SGHAT and CDR2 FQNNGV come from the germline V gene. Trimming removed 5 bases from V and 4 bases from J, with 14 bases in between. The CDR3 is made up of 14 amino acids. CDR3 coding DNA: TGTGCCAGCAGCCGATCCGCGGTCTTCTATGGCTACACCTTC. The encoded protein is CASSRSAVFYGYTF. The full variable domain, its missing parts supplied by reference TRBV11-2 and TRBJ1-2, is EAGVAQSPRYKIIEKRQSVAFWCNPISGHATLYWYQQILGQGPKLLIQFQNNGVVDDSQLPKDRFSAERLKGVDSTLKIQPAKLEDSAVYLCASSRSAVFYGYTFGSGTRLTVV.

The chain recombines TRBV5-6 with TRBJ1-2, with 8 bases that match TRBD1. This CDR3 comprises 18 residues. The V gene end was trimmed by 0 bases and the J gene end by 8 bases; junction bases not matched to a gene: 18. Germline values: CDR1 SGHDT, CDR2 YYEEEE. The CDR3 here is CASSLGGTGGIGGGGYTF. The CDR3 bases are TGTGCCAGCAGCTTGGGTGGAACAGGGGGGATCGGCGGCGGGGGCTACACCTTC.

The gene calls are TRBV7-3 and TRBJ2-7, with 7 bases aligning to TRBD2. Trimming removed 2 bases from V and 2 bases from J; junction bases left unmatched: 12. The CDR3 extends over 17 amino acids. Germline V gene lookup returns CDR1 SGHTA and CDR2 FQGTGA. The CDR3 is CASSLGPPRAGAYEQYF. DNA for the CDR3: TGTGCCAGCAGCTTAGGCCCCCCTAGGGCGGGGGCCTACGAGCAGTACTTC.

This sequence joins TRBV19 and TRBJ2-5; 12 nucleotides line up with TRBD1. CDR3 length: 13 residues. V shed 9 bases, J shed 5 bases, and the junction held 4 bases outside the gene matches. The V gene's germline CDR1 is LNHDA and CDR2 SQIVND (reference sequence). The CDR3 here is CASGTGGRETQYF. The CDR3 DNA is TGTGCCAGCGGGACAGGGGGCCGCGAGACCCAGTACTTC.

This chain joins TRBV7-2 and TRBJ1-2; 10 bases are a match to TRBD1. CDR1 and CDR2 from the germline V gene are SGHTA and FQGNSA. CDR3 length: 16 amino acids. V was pared by 1 base and J by 11 bases, with 13 bases of the junction left unmatched. The CDR3 DNA sequence: TGTGCCAGCAGCTTAGGGGTTGGGACAGGGGTTGAGAAATACACCTTC. Encoded protein: CASSLGVGTGVEKYTF.

The chain uses TRBV5-4 and TRBJ2-1; D gene uncertain. CDR3 size: 12 residues. Germline V gene data show CDR1 as SGHNT and CDR2 as YYREEE (reference sequence). Trimming removed 0 bases from V and 9 bases from J, with 7 bases in between. CDR3: CASSLVPGEQFF. Here the CDR3 DNA reads TGTGCCAGCAGCTTGGTACCGGGTGAGCAGTTCTTC.

The rearrangement uses TRBV5-5 and TRBJ2-7; weak D call: TRBD2 (6 bases). The CDR3 length is 17 residues. The V end was cut by 4 bases, the J end by 0 bases, with 20 bases between. The V gene's germline CDR1 is SGHKS and CDR2 YYEKEE (reference sequence). The CDR3 DNA reads TGTGCCAGCAGCAGATATGGAGGGACCGGGGGCTCCTACGAGCAGTACTTC. It codes for CASSRYGGTGGSYEQYF. Complete variable domain (other parts from reference TRBV5-5 and TRBJ2-7): DAGVTQSPTHLIKTRGQQVTLRCSPISGHKSVSWYQQVLGQGPQFIFQYYEKEERGRGNFPDRFSARQFPNYSSELNVNALLLGDSALYLCASSRYGGTGGSYEQYFGPGTRLTVT.

The CDR3 nucleotides read TGTGCCAGCAGTTATTCGACAGTAGCTAACTATGGCTACACCTTC. Its protein product is CASSYSTVANYGYTF. The J gene is TRBJ1-2, the V gene TRBV6-6, with D perhaps matching TRBD1 (5 bases). In germline, CDR1 is MNHNY, CDR2 SVGAGI (reference sequence). V was shortened by 3 bases and J by 0 bases, with 11 bases between the two germline ends. There are 15 residues in the CDR3.

The gene calls are TRBV5-1 and TRBJ1-1; D unclear. Germline V lookup: CDR1 SGHRS, CDR2 YFSETQ. V was shortened by 1 base and J by 1 base, with 14 bases between the two germline ends. CDR3 length: 16 amino acids. CDR3 loop: CASSLIARMRNTEAFF. The CDR3 DNA reads as TGCGCCAGCAGCTTGATAGCTAGAATGAGGAACACTGAAGCTTTCTTT.

The J gene is TRBJ1-3, the V gene TRBV4-2; 11 bases fit TRBD1. Germline V gives CDR1 LGHNA, CDR2 YNFKEQ. V dropped 1 base and J dropped 1; count of bases not matched to a gene: 3. CDR3 length: 17 amino acids. CDR3 nucleotides: TGTGCCAGCAGCCAAGGGACAGGGGGCCAGTCTGGAAACACCATATATTTT. It is translated as CASSQGTGGQSGNTIYF.

The rearrangement links TRBV7-3 to TRBJ2-1; D may be TRBD1 (6 bases). This CDR3 spans 13 amino acids. CDR1 and CDR2 (germline): SGHTA, FQGTGA. Trimming pared 3 bases from V and 9 bases from J, leaving 12 bases between. The CDR3 reads CASSLGANGEQFF. The CDR3 DNA sequence: TGTGCCAGCAGCTTGGGGGCGAATGGTGAGCAGTTCTTC.

This chain links TRBV11-3 with TRBJ2-7; the match to TRBD1 covers 8 bases. Germline V CDR1 and CDR2: SGHNT, YENEEA. V trimming: 5 bases; J trimming: 5 bases; junction bases outside the gene matches: 2. This CDR3 comprises 12 residues. CDR3 protein: CASSIRGHEQYF. DNA for the CDR3: TGTGCCAGCAGCATCAGGGGGCACGAGCAGTACTTC. Full variable domain (rest looked up from reference TRBV11-3 and TRBJ2-7): EAGVVQSPRYKIIEKKQPVAFWCNPISGHNTLYWYLQNLGQGPELLIRYENEEAVDDSQLPKDRFSAERLKGVDSTLKIQPAELGDSAVYLCASSIRGHEQYFGPGTRLTVT.

The chain joins TRBV7-2 to TRBJ1-2, with D uncertain. CDR1 is SGHTA and CDR2 is FQGNSA in the germline V gene. The CDR3 totals 14 residues. V gave up 4 bases and J gave up 3 bases, with 12 bases separating them. In DNA form, the CDR3 reads TGTGCCAGCAGCTACGGGAGTGGGGACTATGGCTACACCTTC. Translation: CASSYGSGDYGYTF.